These 11 T cell receptor beta chains were sequenced from one sample in a study of human T cells and chemical hapten exposure. Time point reported: patch test 2, 6 weeks after DPC sensitization. The treatment was: therapeutic diphenylcyclopropenone sensitization with weekly scalp DPC. TCRdb called the RACE reads again in MiXCR, with one record for every CDR3 protein. The table includes 75,000 to 100,000 distinct CDR3 sequences, 7.5% to 10% detected once. Material: whole blood, obtained in connection with sensitization to the hapten diphenylcyclopropenone (DPC). These receptors were taken from a woman between 40 and 55 years old with alopecia areata. Some clones in this sample may be carry-over from other donors' samples.

CDR3 sequence (DNA): TGTGCCAGTAGCTCCCCCGAAACCACCTACGAGCAGTACTTC. Encoded protein: CASSSPETTYEQYF. The chain carries TRBV19 and TRBJ2-7; D unclear. V dropped 6 bases and J dropped 2 bases, with 14 bases sitting between them. The CDR3 loop spans 14 amino acids. Germline values: CDR1 LNHDA, CDR2 SQIVND (reference sequence).

Note on this clonotype: A much larger clone sits a single nucleotide away, making a read error possible. The chain employs TRBV2 and TRBJ2-3, with unresolved D. The V gene lost 10 bases and the J gene lost 0 bases, with 11 bases spanning the gap. Looked up from germline, CDR1 is SNHLY and CDR2 is FYNNEI. This CDR3 has 13 residues. CDR3 sequence reads: CANIWGSTDTQYF. In DNA, the CDR3 is TGTGCCAACATTTGGGGAAGCACAGATACGCAGTATTTT.

Sample share makes this clonotype medium-sized. V is TRBV6-5 and J is TRBJ2-2, with 7 bases aligning to TRBD2. CDR1 MNHEY and CDR2 SVGAGI come from the germline V gene. J lost 1 base, V lost 6 bases, and 5 bases had no gene match. There are 15 residues in the CDR3. The CDR3 bases are TGTGCCAGCAGAGCGGGACTAATGAACACCGGGGAGCTGTTTTTT. Encoded protein: CASRAGLMNTGELFF.

This clonotype was seen at least ten times. V usage is TRBV28 and J usage is TRBJ2-1; 7 positions match TRBD2. The CDR3 consists of 16 residues. With V trimmed by 2 bases and J by 6 bases, 10 bases remained unmatched. Germline CDR1 is MDHEN and CDR2 is SYDVKM. The CDR3 loop is CASSLVTGGMRNEQFF. The CDR3 DNA follows: TGTGCCAGCAGTTTAGTGACGGGAGGTATGCGCAATGAGCAGTTCTTC.

CDR3 amino acids: CASSRTSGNYNEQFF. For the CDR3, the DNA is TGTGCCAGCAGCCGGACTAGCGGAAACTACAATGAGCAGTTCTTC. The chain couples TRBV7-9 to TRBJ2-1; 10 bases line up with TRBD2. V lost 5 bases and J lost 3; bases outside the gene matches: 4. Germline values: CDR1 SEHNR, CDR2 FQNEAQ (reference sequence). The CDR3 totals 15 residues.

This chain connects TRBV5-1 to TRBJ2-5; TRBD1 or TRBD2 may be the D gene (5 bases each). This CDR3 is 15 amino acids long. Germline V gene data show CDR1 as SGHRS and CDR2 as YFSETQ. Trimming removed 7 bases at V and 5 bases at J, with 21 bases between. The CDR3 sequence is CASRDGWVPGETQYF. The CDR3 DNA follows: TGCGCCAGCCGGGACGGTTGGGTTCCGGGGGAGACCCAGTACTTC. The full variable domain, rest sourced from reference TRBV5-1 and TRBJ2-5, is KAGVTQTPRYLIKTRGQQVTLSCSPISGHRSVSWYQQTPGQGLQFLFEYFSETQRNKGNFPGRFSGRQFSNSRSEMNVSTLELGDSALYLCASRDGWVPGETQYFGPGTRLLVL.

This clonotype was seen repeatedly, ten times or more. The rearrangement uses TRBV11-3 and TRBJ2-7; no firm D call. Germline assignment: CDR1 SGHNT and CDR2 YENEEA. With 3 bases removed from V and 6 bases from J, the gap between germline ends came to 15 bases. This CDR3 contains 14 residues. DNA of the CDR3: TGTGCCAGCAGCTTCAGTGGGGTGAGTTCCGAGCAGTACTTC. This codes for CASSFSGVSSEQYF.

J is TRBJ2-5 and V is TRBV11-1, with no clear D. This CDR3 is 13 amino acids long. The germline gives CDR1 SGHAT, CDR2 FQDESV (reference sequence). Trimming removed 2 bases at V and 5 bases at J, with 9 bases between. CDR3 sequence reads: CASSLHLLETQYF. In DNA form, the CDR3 reads TGTGCCAGCAGCTTACATCTCTTGGAGACCCAGTACTTC.

This clonotype has a handful of counts. The chain combines TRBV7-9 with TRBJ2-1; 13 bases match TRBD2. V trimming: 5 bases; J trimming: 7 bases; junction bases outside the gene matches: 8. Germline CDR1 is SEHNR and CDR2 is FQNEAQ (reference sequence). The CDR3 is 16 residues long. This chain's CDR3 is CASSKRTSGSINEQFF. For the CDR3, the DNA is TGTGCCAGCAGCAAACGGACTAGCGGGAGTATTAATGAGCAGTTCTTC.

This clonotype has a count of ten or more. V usage is TRBV29-1 and J usage is TRBJ1-2, with TRBD1 as a possible D gene (6 bases). CDR1 SQVTM and CDR2 ANQGSEA come from the germline V gene. CDR3 size: 15 residues. With 0 bases removed from V and 6 bases from J, the gap between germline ends came to 17 bases. The CDR3 DNA sequence: TGCAGCGTTGAAGATTTAGGGTTAGGGGGAAATGGCTACACCTTC. Its translation: CSVEDLGLGGNGYTF.

This clonotype occurred a few times. This chain links TRBV15 with TRBJ1-2; TRBD1 matches 10 bases. Germline CDR1 reads LNHNV; CDR2 reads YYDKDF (reference sequence). The V segment lost 1 base and the J segment 2 bases; nucleotides outside the gene matches: 4. The CDR3 loop spans 16 amino acids. Here the CDR3 reads CATSRAGTGVNYGYTF. CDR3 sequence (DNA): TGTGCCACCAGCAGAGCCGGGACAGGGGTAAACTATGGCTACACCTTC.